The clone carrying this TCR beta chain was detected a few times. Those patients with uncontrolled infection, other autoimmune disease, pregnancy or lactation were excluded. The CDR3 contains 13 residues. Per germline, CDR1 SGHRS and CDR2 YFSETQ. With 9 bases removed from V and 4 bases from J, the gap between germline ends came to 16 bases. What was amplified from RNA transcripts were TCR beta CDR3 regions. Primed by the HTBI set, a first-round RT-PCR was run on the TCR CDR3. TCRdb processed the multiplex PCR reads anew with MiXCR; each CDR3 protein has one entry. The sample has some 490,000 distinct CDR3 sequences; about 16% are singletons. This sample is drawn from a study of T cells in Graves' hyperthyroidism and ophthalmopathy.

This TCR was recovered from a woman aged 25 to 39 with Graves' ophthalmopathy. This chain links TRBV5-1 with TRBJ1-1; the D is unclear. Sequencing used blood. The CDR3 bases are TGCGCCACAGCAGTGGGTCCTGGCACTGAAGCTTTCTTT. It translates to CATAVGPGTEAFF.